The source of this TCR beta chain is a study of T cells in Graves' hyperthyroidism and ophthalmopathy. Amplified TCR beta CDR3 regions came from RNA transcripts. Using the HTBI primer set, a first-round RT-PCR was run on the TCR CDR3. TCRdb reprocessed the multiplex PCR reads with MiXCR, giving one entry per CDR3 protein. The data contain 350,000 to 400,000 distinct CDR3 sequences, approximately 15% of them singletons. This clonotype was recorded many times. CDR3 size: 14 residues. Germline assignment: CDR1 MGHRA and CDR2 YSYEKL. Trimming at V came to 3 bases and at J to 4 bases, leaving 4 bases not matched to a gene. It was 8 to 10 ml of fresh peripheral blood that supplied the PBMCs.

The V call is TRBV4-1, the J call TRBJ2-3, with 7 bases lining up with TRBD1. The sample taken for sequencing was blood. This clonotype was obtained from a woman aged 60 to 75 with Graves' hyperthyroidism. CDR3 in amino acids: CASSQRQGADTQYF. The CDR3 DNA follows: TGCGCCAGCAGCCAGCGACAGGGCGCAGATACGCAGTATTTT.